This T cell receptor beta chain stems from a study of identical twins. MiXCR was run by TCRdb on the 5' RACE reads, yielding one entry per CDR3 protein. The repertoire holds some 790,000 distinct CDR3 sequences, with around a sixth as singletons. Germline-derived CDR1 and CDR2 are SGHTA and FQGNSA. V shed 5 bases and J shed 3 bases, with 18 bases lying between them. There are 16 residues in the CDR3. These sequences were also reported in another study, on T cells expressing NK-cell markers. This second study says: Seropositivity for HCMV was found in most of the eight sequenced donors, with one seronegative. T cells sorted in several experiments were restricted to alpha-beta TCR T cells by an anti-gamma-delta TCR antibody. About 6 donors had dominant NKG2C+ clonotypes that comprised roughly 1.0-7.5% of their CD8+ T cells. HCMV specificity of the expanded NKG2C+ T cell clones stayed unclear.

V is TRBV7-2 and J is TRBJ2-3; D ambiguous. The specimen was PBMCs. The TCR was taken from a woman aged 18-30 years in good health. This CDR3 reads CASSQPDRLITDTQYF. The CDR3 DNA is TGTGCCAGCAGCCAACCGGATCGTCTAATTACAGATACGCAGTATTTT.